A single sample gave rise to the 18 T cell receptor beta chains below, sequenced in a study of blood T cell repertoires in COVID-19 (dated by TCRdb to the early 2020s). Receptors were amplified or captured by the immunoSEQ multiplex PCR assay. The table comes from immuneACCESS by way of TCRdb, which keeps in-frame sequences with V and J called. Part of the clones is missing from these tables; in studies checked, under half for an unresolved V gene and the rest for unknown reasons. This sample gives 350,000 to 500,000 clones in total; roughly 88% of them show up just once. Roughly 1.4% of the sample is taken by the ten largest. The sample was PBMCs or T cells enriched from blood (not recorded which). All receptors derive from a woman under 30 who had been exposed to COVID-19.

The J gene is TRBJ1-5, the V gene TRBV12-3 or TRBV12-4; D is uncertain. The V gene lost 3 bases and the J gene lost 7 bases, with 10 bases spanning the gap. CDR3 length: 13 amino acids. CDR3 sequence reads: CASSFGSLQPQHF. CDR3 DNA: TGTGCCAGCAGTTTTGGCAGTCTCCAGCCCCAGCATTTT.

The chain links TRBV7-9 to TRBJ2-7; 8 positions match TRBD1. Per the germline V gene, CDR1 is SEHNR and CDR2 is FQNEAQ (reference sequence). The length of the CDR3 is 15 residues. Losses at the gene ends were 2 bases for V and 5 bases for J; bases not matched to a gene: 8. The CDR3 DNA reads TGTGCCAGCAGCTTAACAGGGGGTCGCGCCCACGAGCAGTACTTC. It encodes CASSLTGGRAHEQYF.

This sequence joins TRBV12-3 or TRBV12-4 and TRBJ2-1; D is unclear. CDR3 length equals 12 residues. V dropped 7 bases and J dropped 5 bases, with 9 bases sitting between them. CDR3 loop: CASTRLDNEQFF. CDR3 nucleotides: TGTGCCAGCACCCGACTTGACAATGAGCAGTTCTTC.

This clone came up once. This chain links TRBV7-2 with TRBJ1-5, with D possibly matching TRBD1 (5 bases). CDR1 and CDR2 (germline): SGHTA, FQGNSA. The CDR3 runs to 12 residues. The V gene lost 5 bases and the J gene lost 11 bases, with 13 bases spanning the gap. CDR3 sequence (DNA): TGTGCCAGCAGCGCCCTGGGGGGTTCCCAGCATTTT. Protein: CASSALGGSQHF. Based on the CDR3 plus reference TRBV7-2 and TRBJ1-5, the full variable domain is GAGVSQSPSNKVTEKGKDVELRCDPISGHTALYWYRQSLGQGLEFLIYFQGNSAPDKSGLPSDRFSAERTGGSVSTLTIQRTQQEDSAVYLCASSALGGSQHFGDGTRLSIL.

This rearrangement joins TRBV10-2 to TRBJ1-3; D might be TRBD1 (6 bases). This CDR3 is 14 amino acids long. The germline V and J ends were trimmed by 2 bases and 4 bases, with 9 bases remaining between them. Germline CDR1 reads WSHSY; CDR2 reads SAAADI. The CDR3, as DNA: TGCGCCAGCAGTGAGACAGGGTACGGAAACACCATATATTTT. This translates into CASSETGYGNTIYF.

The chain recombines TRBV6-5 with TRBJ2-7; 14 nucleotides match TRBD2. This CDR3 spans 15 amino acids. In germline, CDR1 is MNHEY, CDR2 SVGAGI. V was clipped by 3 bases and J by 3 bases; unmatched bases: 1. The CDR3 nucleotides read TGTGCCAGCAGTTATGGGACTAGCGGGAGCTACGAGCAGTACTTC. Translation: CASSYGTSGSYEQYF.

The chain combines TRBV19 with TRBJ2-7; 7 positions agree with TRBD1. Germline V gives CDR1 LNHDA, CDR2 SQIVND (reference sequence). The V and J ends lost 6 bases and 2 bases, in that order; junction bases with no gene match: 13. The CDR3 contains 16 residues. This CDR3 reads CASSPGGWDRTYEQYF. CDR3 DNA: TGTGCCAGTAGCCCGGGCGGTTGGGACAGAACCTACGAGCAGTACTTC.

V is TRBV7-9 and J is TRBJ1-1; maybe TRBD1 (6 bases). The CDR3 is 16 residues long. V lost 1 base, J lost 4 bases, and 16 bases lay in between. Germline CDR1 is SEHNR and CDR2 is FQNEAQ (reference sequence). CDR3 sequence: CASSLGRGGQGTEAFF. The CDR3 DNA reads as TGTGCCAGCAGCTTAGGTCGAGGGGGTCAGGGCACTGAAGCTTTCTTT.

The rearrangement uses TRBV6-5 and TRBJ2-7; TRBD1 matches at 8 bases. The J segment lost 2 bases and the V segment lost 8 bases, leaving 8 bases of the junction unmatched. Per germline, CDR1 MNHEY and CDR2 SVGAGI. The CDR3 loop spans 14 amino acids. The CDR3 sequence: CASLPTGAPYEQYF. DNA of the CDR3: TGTGCCAGCCTACCGACAGGGGCTCCCTACGAGCAGTACTTC.

V is TRBV19 and J is TRBJ2-3, with 12 bases aligning to TRBD2. The CDR3 has 19 amino acids. The germline gives CDR1 LNHDA, CDR2 SQIVND (reference sequence). With V trimmed by 5 bases and J by 2 bases, 14 bases remained unmatched. DNA of the CDR3: TGTGCCAGTAGTGCTGGGGGAATCGGACTAGCGGGGATCACAGATACGCAGTATTTT. This translates into CASSAGGIGLAGITDTQYF.

This chain uses TRBV7-9 with TRBJ2-7; the match to TRBD1 covers 8 bases. The CDR3 runs to 14 residues. Germline CDR1 is SEHNR and CDR2 is FQNEAQ (reference sequence). With V trimmed by 5 bases and J by 6 bases, 9 bases remained unmatched. The CDR3 bases are TGTGCCAGCAGCCCCCGGACAGGGTACGGCGAGCAGTACTTC. Translating gives CASSPRTGYGEQYF.

This chain joins TRBV20-1 and TRBJ1-2; D gene unclear. Deletions cut 3 bases from V and 4 bases from J, with 3 bases between. The CDR3 length is 10 residues. In germline, CDR1 is DFQATT, CDR2 SNEGSKA (reference sequence). CDR3 sequence: CSASLYGYTF. CDR3 nucleotides: TGCAGTGCTAGCCTCTATGGCTACACCTTC.

The rearrangement uses TRBV6-5 and TRBJ1-1; D is undetermined. The CDR3 totals 14 residues. V lost 7 bases and J 3 bases, leaving 15 bases between the germline ends. Germline V lookup: CDR1 MNHEY, CDR2 SVGAGI. CDR3 in DNA: TGTGCCAGCAAACCTCCCCTTGAGGACACTGAAGCTTTCTTT. It translates to CASKPPLEDTEAFF.

The chain is built from TRBV3-1 (or the pseudogene TRBV3-2) and TRBJ2-3; 7 bases fit TRBD2. This CDR3 is built from 16 residues. Per the germline V gene, CDR1 is LGHDT and CDR2 is YNNKEL (reference sequence). J lost 3 bases, V lost 0 bases, and 6 bases had no gene match. Here the CDR3 reads CASSQDRGRGTDTQYF. The CDR3 coding sequence is TGTGCCAGCAGCCAAGATCGAGGGCGGGGGACAGATACGCAGTATTTT.

CDR3 region: CASSLDSPAEAFF. The CDR3 DNA follows: TGTGCCAGCAGTCTCGACTCCCCCGCTGAAGCTTTCTTT. The chain is built from TRBV12-3 or TRBV12-4 and TRBJ1-1; D ambiguous. V shed 5 bases and J shed 6 bases, with 13 bases lying between them. The CDR3 length is 13 residues.

This chain uses TRBV28 with TRBJ2-2, with a possible D match to TRBD2 (6 bases). This CDR3 region has 15 residues. Germline V CDR1 and CDR2: MDHEN, SYDVKM. Trimming cost V 7 bases and J 2 bases, with 14 bases left between them. The CDR3 DNA follows: TGTGCCAGCACTCCCCGCGGGGCCAACACCGGGGAGCTGTTTTTT. Protein sequence: CASTPRGANTGELFF. Full variable domain (missing parts from reference TRBV28 and TRBJ2-2): DVKVTQSSRYLVKRTGEKVFLECVQDMDHENMFWYRQDPGLGLRLIYFSYDVKMKEKGDIPEGYSVSREKKERFSLILESASTNQTSMYLCASTPRGANTGELFFGEGSRLTVL.

The chain recombines TRBV29-1 with TRBJ2-3; 7 bases align to TRBD1. The CDR3 loop spans 14 amino acids. The J segment lost 5 bases and the V segment lost 4 bases, leaving 9 bases of the junction unmatched. Germline loops: CDR1 SQVTM, CDR2 ANQGSEA. The CDR3 DNA is TGCAGCGTTGTACCTACAGGGGATGGAGATACGCAGTATTTT. This codes for CSVVPTGDGDTQYF.

In its sample, this clone was seen once. V usage is TRBV30 and J usage is TRBJ2-5; TRBD1 matches 7 bases. V shed 2 bases and J 1 base; nucleotides not matched to a gene: 4. The CDR3 length is 14 residues. Germline V gene lookup returns CDR1 GTSNPN and CDR2 SVGIG (reference sequence). Here the CDR3 DNA reads TGTGCCTGGAGTCGGGGACAGATCCAAGAGACCCAGTACTTC. Translating it yields CAWSRGQIQETQYF.